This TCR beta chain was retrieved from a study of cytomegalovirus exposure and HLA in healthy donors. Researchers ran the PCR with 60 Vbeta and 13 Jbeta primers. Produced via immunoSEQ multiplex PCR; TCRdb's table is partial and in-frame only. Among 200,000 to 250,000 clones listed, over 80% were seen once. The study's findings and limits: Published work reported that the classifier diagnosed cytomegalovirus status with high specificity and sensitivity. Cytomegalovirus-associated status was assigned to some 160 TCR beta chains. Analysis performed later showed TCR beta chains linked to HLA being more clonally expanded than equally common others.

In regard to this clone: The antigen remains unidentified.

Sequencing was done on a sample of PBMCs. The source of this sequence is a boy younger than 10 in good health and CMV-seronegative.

The chain's CDR3 is CAWMIGQGTEAFF. In nucleotides, the CDR3 is TGTGCCTGGATGATCGGACAGGGAACTGAAGCTTTCTTT. V gene TRBV30 combines with J gene TRBJ1-1; 8 positions agree with TRBD1. The V and J ends lost 4 bases and 5 bases, in that order; junction bases with no gene match: 6. Germline CDR1 is GTSNPN and CDR2 is SVGIG (reference sequence). This CDR3 has 13 residues.